The 30 T cell receptor beta chains listed next were all sequenced from one sample in a study of OX40 agonist ivuxolimab in advanced cancers. Method: immunoSEQ multiplex PCR; TCRdb's copy keeps in-frame clones and lacks some. This sample yields 100,000 to 150,000 clones, of which 90% are seen a single time; around 0.99% belongs to the top ten. The sample was CD4+ or CD8+ T cells sorted from blood, taken in a trial of the OX40 agonist ivuxolimab. The receptors were gathered from an adult with an advanced solid tumor such as melanoma, head and neck, liver or kidney cancer.

The chain links TRBV28 to TRBJ1-4; D not resolved. This CDR3 spans 15 amino acids. Per the germline V gene, CDR1 is MDHEN and CDR2 is SYDVKM. V lost 2 bases and J 10 bases, leaving 17 bases between the germline ends. CDR3 bases: TGTGCCAGCAGTTTAAATAGGGTGGAGGAGGGAAAACTGTTTTTT. This gives the protein CASSLNRVEEGKLFF.

The chain links TRBV5-4 to TRBJ2-7; 7 positions agree with TRBD1. The length of the CDR3 is 13 residues. V was pared by 4 bases and J by 4 bases, with 5 bases of the junction left unmatched. CDR1 is SGHNT, CDR2 YYREEE, per germline (reference sequence). The CDR3 here is CASSTQGQYEQYF. CDR3 DNA: TGTGCCAGCAGCACACAGGGACAGTACGAGCAGTACTTC.

This chain joins TRBV9 and TRBJ2-5; D is uncertain. This CDR3 region has 12 residues. Trimming took off 3 bases at V and 2 bases at J, with 5 bases between the two ends. Per the germline V gene, CDR1 is SGDLS and CDR2 is YYNGEE. Here the CDR3 reads CASSGGQETQYF. In nucleotides, the CDR3 is TGTGCCAGCAGCGGGGGTCAAGAGACCCAGTACTTC.

This clone was picked up one time. CDR3 in DNA: TGTGCCAGCTCAGGGACTAGCGGGAGTACAGATACGCAGTATTTT. Protein: CASSGTSGSTDTQYF. This chain links TRBV18 with TRBJ2-3; 14 nucleotides line up with TRBD2. The junction had 1 base not matched to a gene; V was cut back by 5 bases and J by 3 bases. This CDR3 is built from 15 residues. CDR1 KGHSH and CDR2 LQKENI come from the germline V gene.

The chain combines TRBV27 with TRBJ2-2, with no clear D. V lost 5 bases and J lost 1, with 14 bases in between. CDR1 is MNHEY, CDR2 SMNVEV, per germline (reference sequence). There are 16 residues in the CDR3. DNA of the CDR3: TGTGCCAGCAGTCCGGCATACGACAAGAACACCGGGGAGCTGTTTTTT. Protein product: CASSPAYDKNTGELFF.

This clone showed up just once. The V gene is TRBV21-1, the J gene TRBJ2-1; TRBD1, the D gene given by the table, was not confirmed from the DNA. TRBV21-1 is a known pseudogene. The CDR3 consists of 16 residues. The CDR3 DNA reads TGTGCCAGCAGCCCCGATCGGACAGGGGCTGTATATGAGCAGTTCTTC. This translates into CASSPDRTGAVYEQFF.

The chain recombines TRBV18 with TRBJ2-5, with D perhaps assigned TRBD1 or TRBD2 (5 bases each). Trimming cost V 3 bases and J 5 bases, with 16 bases left between them. The germline gives CDR1 KGHSH, CDR2 LQKENI. The CDR3 runs 15 residues. CDR3 in DNA: TGTGCCAGCTCACCTCAGAGGGACGGTGGTGAGACCCAGTACTTC. Translated: CASSPQRDGGETQYF.

This clone was seen only a few times. The chain employs TRBV7-8 and TRBJ1-5; D is uncertain. The CDR3 is 14 residues long. CDR1 is SGHVS, CDR2 FQNEAQ, per germline. V was shortened by 6 bases and J by 6 bases, with 15 bases between the two germline ends. The CDR3 DNA follows: TGTGCCAGCAGTTATGACCTCGCTGGTCAGCCCCAGCATTTT. Translated: CASSYDLAGQPQHF.

J is TRBJ2-7 and V is TRBV6-5, with TRBD1 matching 9 bases. V lost 4 bases, J lost 4 bases, and 5 bases stayed unmatched. The germline V gene has CDR1 MNHEY and CDR2 SVGAGI. This CDR3 has 14 amino acids. CDR3 loop: CASSWGQGRYEQYF. The CDR3 DNA is TGTGCCAGCAGTTGGGGACAGGGAAGATACGAGCAGTACTTC.

The rearrangement links TRBV6-5 to TRBJ2-2; D may be TRBD2 (6 bases). Trimming cost V 5 bases and J 2 bases, with 12 bases left between them. There are 15 residues in the CDR3. The germline gives CDR1 MNHEY, CDR2 SVGAGI. CDR3 nucleotides: TGTGCCAGCAGTATCTCCGGGACTAACACCGGGGAGCTGTTTTTT. Translated, it gives CASSISGTNTGELFF.

This chain joins TRBV7-9 and TRBJ1-3; D not resolved. Looked up from germline, CDR1 is SEHNR and CDR2 is FQNEAQ (reference sequence). The V end lost 8 bases, the J end lost 0 bases, and 11 bases lay between the germline ends. This CDR3 spans 14 amino acids. The CDR3 sequence: CASADWNSGNTIYF. The CDR3 DNA sequence: TGTGCCAGCGCGGACTGGAACTCTGGAAACACCATATATTTT.

The chain links TRBV28 to TRBJ1-1; D unresolved. Germline V gene lookup returns CDR1 MDHEN and CDR2 SYDVKM. The CDR3 totals 15 residues. Trimming left V 3 bases short and J 0 bases short, with 11 bases between. CDR3 loop: CASSLSATLNTEAFF. CDR3 nucleotide sequence: TGTGCCAGCAGTTTGAGTGCAACTCTGAACACTGAAGCTTTCTTT.

As concerns this clone: The sample contains more than one DNA sequence encoding this CDR3. The rearrangement links TRBV9 to TRBJ2-3, with no clear D. CDR3 size: 12 residues. Germline-derived CDR1 and CDR2 are SGDLS and YYNGEE. The ends were cut back, 0 bases at V and 1 base at J, with 0 bases in the middle. The CDR3 bases are TGTGCCAGCAGCGTAGGCACAGATACGCAGTATTTT. It yields the protein CASSVGTDTQYF.

The chain employs TRBV7-2 and TRBJ2-7, with 8 bases identical to TRBD2. The CDR3 sequence is 14 residues long. The germline CDR1 and CDR2 sequences are SGHTA and FQGNSA. V was pared by 3 bases and J by 5 bases, with 6 bases of the junction left unmatched. CDR3 residues: CASSLGTSANEQYF. Here the CDR3 DNA reads TGTGCCAGCAGCTTGGGGACTAGTGCCAACGAGCAGTACTTC.

This chain links TRBV19 with TRBJ2-7, with 9 bases matching TRBD2. The CDR3 covers 16 residues. The V and J ends lost 5 bases and 1 base, in that order; junction bases with no gene match: 9. The germline V gene has CDR1 LNHDA and CDR2 SQIVND (reference sequence). This chain's CDR3 is CASSLNGLAPSYEQYF. The CDR3 region has the DNA TGTGCCAGTAGTCTCAACGGACTAGCGCCGTCCTACGAGCAGTACTTC. Variable domain in full (rest from reference TRBV19 and TRBJ2-7): DGGITQSPKYLFRKEGQNVTLSCEQNLNHDAMYWYRQDPGQGLRLIYYSQIVNDFQKGDIAEGYSVSREKKESFPLTVTSAQKNPTAFYLCASSLNGLAPSYEQYFGPGTRLTVT.

The chain recombines TRBV7-3 with TRBJ2-1, with D possibly matching TRBD2 (5 bases). V shed 5 bases and J shed 6 bases, with 5 bases lying between them. Germline lookup yields CDR1 SGHTA and CDR2 FQGTGA. The CDR3 loop spans 11 amino acids. The CDR3 DNA is TGTGCCAGCAGCGCGGGCAATGAGCAGTTCTTC. Protein: CASSAGNEQFF.

The V and J genes are TRBV27 and TRBJ1-1; TRBD1 might be the D (5 bases). CDR3 length: 14 residues. V lost 4 bases to trimming and J lost 1 base, with 10 bases between them. Germline V gene sequence: CDR1 MNHEY, CDR2 SMNVEV (reference sequence). The CDR3 coding sequence is TGTGCCAGCAGTTGGGGGGGGTCGAACACTGAAGCTTTCTTT. Translated, it gives CASSWGGSNTEAFF.

This clone was recorded once. The V and J genes are TRBV2 and TRBJ2-6, with D perhaps matching TRBD1 (5 bases). The CDR3 runs 20 residues. V gave up 7 bases and J gave up 0 bases, with 25 bases separating them. CDR1 is SNHLY and CDR2 is FYNNEI in the germline V gene. Written as DNA, the CDR3 is TGTGCCAGCACTCCTTGGGGCCTACAGACGATCTACTCTGGGGCCAACGTCCTGACTTTC. Protein: CASTPWGLQTIYSGANVLTF.

The sample holds one count of this clone. The V gene is TRBV9, the J gene TRBJ1-5; tentative D call: TRBD1 (5 bases). Trimming removed 4 bases at V and 4 bases at J, with 12 bases between. CDR1 SGDLS and CDR2 YYNGEE come from the germline V gene. The CDR3 sequence is 14 residues long. The CDR3 DNA follows: TGTGCCAGCAGCCCCGGGCGGACAAATCAGCCCCAGCATTTT. Its translation: CASSPGRTNQPQHF.

CDR3 sequence (DNA): TGTGCCAGCATCCAGGATCTCTCTGGGGCCAACGTCCTGACTTTC. This gives the protein CASIQDLSGANVLTF. The chain employs TRBV28 and TRBJ2-6; D is undetermined. V lost 7 bases and J 0 bases, leaving 10 bases between the germline ends. Germline loops: CDR1 MDHEN, CDR2 SYDVKM. This CDR3 spans 15 amino acids.

The CDR3 sequence is CASSTSPGTGISQPQHF. CDR3 nucleotides: TGTGCCAGCAGTACCTCTCCCGGGACAGGGATCAGTCAGCCCCAGCATTTT. The chain recombines TRBV2 with TRBJ1-5; TRBD1 aligns across 9 bases. The CDR3 extends over 17 amino acids. CDR1 is SNHLY, CDR2 FYNNEI, per germline. V lost 5 bases to trimming and J lost 6 bases; unmatched junction nucleotides: 14.

V gene TRBV9 combines with J gene TRBJ2-7; TRBD2 agrees at 9 bases. The germline V gene encodes CDR1 SGDLS and CDR2 YYNGEE. V dropped 0 bases and J dropped 9; count of bases not matched to a gene: 10. The CDR3 is 15 amino acids. The chain's CDR3 is CASSVGLAGPAGQYF. The CDR3 coding sequence is TGTGCCAGCAGCGTAGGGCTAGCGGGACCCGCAGGGCAGTACTTC.

The chain links TRBV11-3 to TRBJ2-1; 9 bases agree with TRBD2. V was clipped by 0 bases and J by 5 bases; unmatched bases: 8. The CDR3 has 17 residues. Germline values: CDR1 SGHNT, CDR2 YENEEA. For the CDR3, the DNA is TGTGCCAGCAGCTTAGACCCGGGACTAGCAGTCAACAATGAGCAGTTCTTC. Translation gives CASSLDPGLAVNNEQFF.

This clone is a singleton in its sample. The gene calls are TRBV5-1 and TRBJ1-2; D ambiguous. The CDR3 is made up of 16 amino acids. V lost 0 bases, J lost 7 bases, and 19 bases lay in between. Germline V gene data show CDR1 as SGHRS and CDR2 as YFSETQ. The CDR3: CASSLAPAAGLGGYTF. The CDR3 nucleotides are TGCGCCAGCAGCTTGGCTCCGGCCGCCGGGCTTGGTGGCTACACCTTC. The variable domain in full, completed from reference TRBV5-1 and TRBJ1-2, reads KAGVTQTPRYLIKTRGQQVTLSCSPISGHRSVSWYQQTPGQGLQFLFEYFSETQRNKGNFPGRFSGRQFSNSRSEMNVSTLELGDSALYLCASSLAPAAGLGGYTFGSGTRLTVV.

This chain links TRBV6-5 with TRBJ2-7; either TRBD1 or TRBD2 may fit D (5 bases each). The V gene lost 2 bases and the J gene lost 4 bases, with 12 bases spanning the gap. The CDR3 is made up of 14 amino acids. Germline V gene data show CDR1 as MNHEY and CDR2 as SVGAGI. DNA of the CDR3: TGTGCCAGCAGTTACGGGACCGAGGGATACGAGCAGTACTTC. Translating gives CASSYGTEGYEQYF.

The rearrangement links TRBV6-5 to TRBJ1-5, with D hard to call. Trimming took 6 bases from V and 2 from J, leaving 8 bases between them. CDR1 is MNHEY and CDR2 is SVGAGI in the germline V gene. CDR3 length: 13 residues. As DNA, the CDR3 is TGTGCCAGCAGGTCGCTGGGCAATCAGCCCCAGCATTTT. Translation: CASRSLGNQPQHF.

The chain recombines TRBV4-3 with TRBJ2-7, with D unclear. CDR1 is LGHNA, CDR2 YSLEER, per germline. The CDR3 has 15 residues. V lost 0 bases and J lost 6, with 15 bases in between. The CDR3 DNA follows: TGCGCCAGCAGCCAAGATTGGCGCTCCTATTCCGAGCAGTACTTC. It encodes CASSQDWRSYSEQYF.

V gene TRBV7-9 combines with J gene TRBJ1-1; 7 positions match TRBD1. Germline V gene data show CDR1 as SEHNR and CDR2 as FQNEAQ (reference sequence). J was trimmed by 11 bases and V by 1 base; bases with no gene match: 13. The CDR3 runs to 15 residues. The CDR3 sequence: CASSLERDRAPGAFF. CDR3 coding DNA: TGTGCCAGCAGCTTAGAGAGGGACAGAGCCCCTGGCGCTTTCTTT.

This chain uses TRBV5-4 with TRBJ1-5; no definite D call. This CDR3 is built from 14 residues. Deletions cut 0 bases from V and 0 bases from J, with 4 bases between. From germline, CDR1 is SGHNT and CDR2 YYREEE (reference sequence). The CDR3 nucleotides read TGTGCCAGCAGCTTGGCTCCTAGCAATCAGCCCCAGCATTTT. It encodes CASSLAPSNQPQHF.

This clone was recorded once. The chain links TRBV10-3 to TRBJ1-1; TRBD1 matches at 7 bases. CDR1 is ENHRY, CDR2 SYGVKD, per germline. This CDR3 is built from 15 residues. V gave up 4 bases and J gave up 2 bases; unmatched junction bases: 7. The CDR3, as DNA: TGTGCCATCAGTGGCCAGGGGGGCCGCAACACTGAAGCTTTCTTT. This codes for CAISGQGGRNTEAFF.